The sequence of this T cell receptor beta chain was determined in a study of response to subunit inactivated influenza vaccine. This clonotype showed up just a few times. Germline CDR1 is SGHAT and CDR2 is FQDESV (reference sequence). The CDR3 totals 13 residues. V gave up 8 bases and J gave up 8 bases, with 18 bases separating them. TCRdb processed the RT-PCR reads anew with MiXCR; each CDR3 protein has one entry. The table includes about 540,000 distinct CDR3 sequences, 20% to 25% detected once. The sample was also reused in another study, on T cells expressing NK-cell markers. In that study: Libraries used 5'RACE template switching adding universal primer site and UMIs. An anti-gamma-delta TCR antibody was added in several experiments. It restricted sorting to alpha-beta TCR-expressing T cells. The CD3+CD56-NKG2C+ fraction of several donors was also led by these clonotypes.

This chain connects TRBV11-1 to TRBJ2-5, with TRBD1 as a possible D gene (6 bases). Sequenced material: CD4+ T cells sorted from PBMCs, taken 12 days after vaccination. The source is a man between 45 and 60 years old who received an inactivated influenza vaccine. CDR3 coding DNA: TGTGCCAGCGCCCGGGACAAGCCGGGAACCCAGTACTTC. Amino acid sequence: CASARDKPGTQYF.